These 26 T cell receptor beta chains were sequenced from one sample in a study of cytomegalovirus exposure and HLA in healthy donors. Libraries were prepared by immunoSEQ multiplex PCR; TCRdb keeps only in-frame clonotypes and omits some of them. The data hold about 56,000 clones, with around nine tenths observed a single time. The sequencing input was PBMCs. Receptors were obtained from a man younger than 35 in good health and CMV-seronegative.

The gene calls are TRBV7-2 and TRBJ1-1, with no clear D. Germline values: CDR1 SGHTA, CDR2 FQGNSA. V lost 0 bases to trimming and J lost 10 bases, with 15 bases between them. The CDR3 sequence is 14 residues long. The CDR3 DNA sequence: TGTGCCAGCAGCTTAGCGGCGGGTCAAACGGGAGCTTTCTTT. Amino acid sequence: CASSLAAGQTGAFF.

This chain connects TRBV29-1 to TRBJ2-7; 7 nucleotides line up with TRBD1. V dropped 7 bases and J dropped 1; count of bases not matched to a gene: 7. This CDR3 contains 13 residues. CDR1 is SQVTM and CDR2 is ANQGSEA in the germline V gene. The chain's CDR3 is CSAETGKSYEQYF. The CDR3 coding sequence is TGCAGCGCAGAGACAGGGAAATCCTACGAGCAGTACTTC.

This clone occurred once. The chain is built from TRBV28 and TRBJ2-1; no reliable D call. Germline CDR1 is MDHEN and CDR2 is SYDVKM. The CDR3 covers 14 residues. Trimming removed 2 bases from V and 6 bases from J, with 11 bases in between. The CDR3 loop reads CASSLIGTGNEQFF. In DNA, the CDR3 is TGTGCCAGCAGTTTAATCGGTACTGGCAATGAGCAGTTCTTC.

V usage is TRBV5-4 and J usage is TRBJ2-5, with 7 bases matching TRBD2. Germline V lookup: CDR1 SGHNT, CDR2 YYREEE (reference sequence). Trimming removed 4 bases from V and 2 bases from J; junction bases left unmatched: 2. CDR3 length equals 13 residues. In DNA form, the CDR3 reads TGTGCCAGCAGCAAGGGACTACAAGAGACCCAGTACTTC. Translation: CASSKGLQETQYF.

The rearrangement joins TRBV4-1 to TRBJ2-3, with D possibly TRBD2 on 5 matching bases. V shed 1 base and J shed 2 bases, with 10 bases lying between them. The CDR3 contains 15 residues. Looked up from germline, CDR1 is MGHRA and CDR2 is YSYEKL. CDR3 residues: CASSQAEGITDTQYF. CDR3 nucleotides: TGCGCCAGCAGCCAAGCTGAGGGTATCACAGATACGCAGTATTTT.

This sequence joins TRBV7-2 and TRBJ2-2; D might be TRBD2 (7 bases). Germline V gives CDR1 SGHTA, CDR2 FQGNSA. Trimming removed 6 bases from V and 0 bases from J, with 11 bases in between. The CDR3 runs to 15 residues. CDR3 sequence (DNA): TGTGCCAGCAGATCGGGGGGCGCGAACACCGGGGAGCTGTTTTTT. Translating it yields CASRSGGANTGELFF. Supplemented by reference TRBV7-2 and TRBJ2-2, the full variable domain reads GAGVSQSPSNKVTEKGKDVELRCDPISGHTALYWYRQSLGQGLEFLIYFQGNSAPDKSGLPSDRFSAERTGGSVSTLTIQRTQQEDSAVYLCASRSGGANTGELFFGEGSRLTVL.

The J gene is TRBJ1-1, the V gene TRBV7-3, with TRBD1 matching over 10 bases. Germline V lookup: CDR1 SGHTA, CDR2 FQGTGA. The CDR3 length is 15 residues. The J segment lost 4 bases and the V segment lost 3 bases, leaving 5 bases of the junction unmatched. The CDR3 loop reads CASSLTGGATTEAFF. The CDR3 DNA reads as TGTGCCAGCAGCTTGACAGGGGGCGCGACCACTGAAGCTTTCTTT.

V is TRBV4-1 and J is TRBJ2-1; a weak D match, TRBD2 (6 bases). The CDR3 totals 18 residues. In germline, CDR1 is MGHRA, CDR2 YSYEKL. Trimming cost V 0 bases and J 9 bases, with 24 bases left between them. In DNA, the CDR3 is TGCGCCAGCAGCCAAGATCGGCCCTCCGGACCCTGGAGGGGTGAGCAGTTCTTC. This translates into CASSQDRPSGPWRGEQFF.

CDR3 loop: CSVGRVVNTEAFF. In DNA form, the CDR3 reads TGCAGCGTTGGGCGGGTTGTAAACACTGAAGCTTTCTTT. The chain carries TRBV29-1 and TRBJ1-1; D uncertain. CDR1 is SQVTM and CDR2 is ANQGSEA in the germline V gene. The CDR3 is made up of 13 amino acids. V was pared by 4 bases and J by 2 bases, with 11 bases between.

This clone occurred once. The chain combines TRBV2 with TRBJ2-1, with TRBD2 identical over 9 bases. The germline V gene encodes CDR1 SNHLY and CDR2 FYNNEI. The CDR3 totals 13 residues. Trimming at V came to 1 base and at J to 9 bases, leaving 1 base not matched to a gene. This CDR3 reads CASSEEREAEQFF. CDR3 nucleotide sequence: TGTGCCAGCAGTGAAGAGCGGGAGGCTGAGCAGTTCTTC.

The rearrangement uses TRBV28 and TRBJ2-1, with TRBD1 matching over 9 bases. Unmatched junction bases numbered 5, after V lost 4 bases and J lost 7 bases. The CDR3 loop spans 14 amino acids. Germline CDR1 MDHEN, CDR2 SYDVKM. CDR3 sequence reads: CASSSGTGSNEQFF. CDR3 bases: TGTGCCAGCAGTTCCGGGACAGGGAGTAATGAGCAGTTCTTC.

The chain is built from TRBV27 and TRBJ2-7; TRBD2 matches at 12 bases. Germline trimming cut 10 bases from V and 3 bases from J; bases unmatched to any gene: 13. Germline CDR1 MNHEY, CDR2 SMNVEV (reference sequence). The CDR3 is 16 amino acids. The CDR3 sequence: CATKRASGRVGYEQYF. The DNA for the CDR3 is TGTGCCACCAAGAGGGCTAGCGGGAGGGTCGGCTACGAGCAGTACTTC.

The V and J genes are TRBV7-8 and TRBJ2-5, with D possibly being TRBD2 (5 bases). Germline CDR1 is SGHVS and CDR2 is FQNEAQ. There are 19 residues in the CDR3. V shed 7 bases and J shed 1 base, with 28 bases lying between them. In nucleotides, the CDR3 is TGTGCCAGCAACTACGGGCTAGAGCGTCGAGCAGGAGGCCAAGAGACCCAGTACTTC. Its translation is CASNYGLERRAGGQETQYF.

The CDR3 DNA follows: TGTGCCAGCAGCACAGGACTAGCGGGAGGGCCTGCCGGGGAGCTGTTTTTT. Protein sequence: CASSTGLAGGPAGELFF. The chain uses TRBV7-2 and TRBJ2-2; 15 bases line up with TRBD2. V gave up 5 bases and J gave up 6 bases; unmatched junction bases: 7. Germline V gives CDR1 SGHTA, CDR2 FQGNSA. This CDR3 is built from 17 residues.

The CDR3 nucleotides are TGTGCCAGCAGCTTAGTTACGAGCGGGAGGTCCTACGAGCAGTACTTC. Protein product: CASSLVTSGRSYEQYF. The rearrangement uses TRBV11-2 and TRBJ2-7; TRBD2 matches 9 bases. The CDR3 consists of 16 residues. V lost 1 base to trimming and J lost 1 base; unmatched junction nucleotides: 5. Germline V gene sequence: CDR1 SGHAT, CDR2 FQNNGV. The full variable domain, rest sourced from reference TRBV11-2 and TRBJ2-7, is EAGVAQSPRYKIIEKRQSVAFWCNPISGHATLYWYQQILGQGPKLLIQFQNNGVVDDSQLPKDRFSAERLKGVDSTLKIQPAKLEDSAVYLCASSLVTSGRSYEQYFGPGTRLTVT.

This chain joins TRBV28 and TRBJ1-4, with D unclear. The CDR3 length is 18 residues. V shed 2 bases and J shed 1 base, with 17 bases lying between them. Per germline, CDR1 MDHEN and CDR2 SYDVKM. CDR3 sequence: CASSLDAPTAGTNEKLFF. CDR3 DNA: TGTGCCAGCAGTTTAGATGCGCCTACAGCCGGAACTAATGAAAAACTGTTTTTT.

V and J are TRBV9 and TRBJ2-1, with 7 bases that match TRBD2. The CDR3 sequence is 15 residues long. The V gene end was trimmed by 0 bases and the J gene end by 5 bases; junction bases not matched to a gene: 5. Germline V gene lookup returns CDR1 SGDLS and CDR2 YYNGEE. In DNA form, the CDR3 reads TGTGCCAGCAGCGTAGACGGGAGGAGCGACAATGAGCAGTTCTTC. This codes for CASSVDGRSDNEQFF.

The V call is TRBV4-1, the J call TRBJ1-1; 7 nucleotides align to TRBD1. The germline gives CDR1 MGHRA, CDR2 YSYEKL. The CDR3 is 12 residues long. V lost 1 base, J lost 13 bases, and 6 bases stayed unmatched. The CDR3 spells CASSQGADRVFF. The DNA of the CDR3 is TGCGCCAGCAGCCAAGGGGCTGACAGGGTTTTCTTT.

This chain uses TRBV9 with TRBJ2-3, with TRBD2 matching 13 bases. This CDR3 is 16 amino acids long. Germline lookup yields CDR1 SGDLS and CDR2 YYNGEE. V shed 3 bases and J 2 bases; nucleotides not matched to a gene: 3. The CDR3 sequence: CASSEGTSGITDTQYF. The DNA for the CDR3 is TGTGCCAGCAGCGAGGGGACTAGCGGGATCACAGATACGCAGTATTTT.

This clone was observed a single time. The CDR3 sequence: CASSQGRGTDTQYF. DNA of the CDR3: TGTGCCAGCAGCCAAGGACGGGGGACAGATACGCAGTATTTT. This chain joins TRBV6-5 and TRBJ2-3; perhaps TRBD2 as D (6 bases). V lost 6 bases and J lost 3, with 13 bases in between. There are 14 residues in the CDR3. Germline CDR1 MNHEY, CDR2 SVGAGI.

The rearrangement uses TRBV6-5 and TRBJ2-1; 9 bases are shared with TRBD2. The CDR3 loop spans 15 amino acids. J was trimmed by 9 bases and V by 2 bases; bases with no gene match: 8. Germline V gives CDR1 MNHEY, CDR2 SVGAGI. CDR3 protein: CASSYGTSIGGEQFF. The CDR3 bases are TGTGCCAGCAGTTACGGGACTAGCATAGGGGGTGAGCAGTTCTTC.

The chain recombines TRBV19 with TRBJ1-4; D gene ambiguous. CDR1 is LNHDA, CDR2 SQIVND, per germline (reference sequence). V was clipped by 3 bases and J by 0 bases, with 5 bases between them. CDR3 length: 14 residues. CDR3 in amino acids: CASSIGATNEKLFF. In DNA, the CDR3 is TGTGCCAGTAGTATCGGGGCAACTAATGAAAAACTGTTTTTT.

This clone was counted once. CDR3 in amino acids: CASSASLALTQYF. CDR3 DNA sequence: TGTGCCAGCAGTGCGTCCCTAGCTCTTACGCAGTATTTT. The J gene is TRBJ2-3, the V gene TRBV2; possibly TRBD2 for D (5 bases). CDR3 size: 13 residues. Germline values: CDR1 SNHLY, CDR2 FYNNEI. Trimming removed 4 bases at V and 8 bases at J, with 13 bases between.

As DNA, the CDR3 is TGTGCCAGTAGTAGCGGGAGCCCCCCCTACGAGCAGTACTTC. This codes for CASSSGSPPYEQYF. The chain combines TRBV19 with TRBJ2-7; 7 nucleotides match TRBD2. The trim removed 4 bases at V and 2 bases at J, leaving 5 bases unmatched. This CDR3 spans 14 amino acids. Germline CDR1 reads LNHDA; CDR2 reads SQIVND (reference sequence).

Only one count was recorded for this clone. The genes are TRBV6-4 and TRBJ2-2, with 9 nucleotides matching TRBD2. V shed 5 bases, J shed 2 bases, and the junction held 3 bases outside the gene matches. CDR1 is MRHNA and CDR2 is SNTAGT in the germline V gene. CDR3 size: 15 residues. CDR3 nucleotides: TGTGCCAGCAGTCATAGCGGGAGTAACACCGGGGAGCTGTTTTTT. It yields the protein CASSHSGSNTGELFF.

The V call is TRBV28, the J call TRBJ2-7; D not resolved. The germline gives CDR1 MDHEN, CDR2 SYDVKM. The ends were cut back, 6 bases at V and 1 base at J, with 10 bases in the middle. The CDR3 sequence is 13 residues long. The chain's CDR3 is CASSHPSSYEQYF. The CDR3 coding sequence is TGTGCCAGCAGCCACCCTAGTTCCTACGAGCAGTACTTC.